Listed here is a single TCR beta chain. The antigen remains undetermined. Reverse transcribing all isolated RNA meant expressed TCRB transcripts were sequenced. The data were produced by immunoSEQ multiplex PCR, yet TCRdb's version contains in-frame clones alone and is incomplete. The table includes about 160,000 clones, 7.5% to 8.5% detected once. The data were taken from a study of beta chain features in type 1 diabetes. Overall study results and limits: Shorter TCRB CDR3s, moderately but significantly so, were found in Type 1 diabetes patients in all four CD4+ subsets. Patients and controls would be equally affected if PCR favored shorter templates. Still unanswered here is whether HLA type influences TCRB rearrangement. Insertions at VDJ junctions were less frequent in type 1 diabetes patients. These patients also deleted more nucleotides at the same junctions.

Specimen: central memory CD4+ T cells from blood. The clonotype was recovered from a young man with type 1 diabetes.

As DNA, the CDR3 is TGCGCCAGCAGCCAGCTGACGGACAGGAAGAACACTGAAGCTTTCTTT. Its translation: CASSQLTDRKNTEAFF. The rearrangement joins TRBV4-1 to TRBJ1-1; 7 bases agree with TRBD1. J gave up 1 base and V 3 bases, and 8 bases lay outside the gene matches. Germline CDR1 MGHRA, CDR2 YSYEKL. The CDR3 sequence is 16 residues long.